The clone carrying this TCR beta chain was seen a handful of times. As yet, its antigen is unknown. During colonoscopy, one to two rectal pinch biopsies were collected. This sample was included in a study of pediatric ulcerative colitis. Study-level background: About 7 patients showed pancolitis and two showed left-sided colitis.

The survey-level immunoSEQ assay was used. Sequenced by immunoSEQ multiplex PCR; TCRdb stores in-frame clones only, minus some. The sample gives some 37,000 clones, 73% of which show up once; 0.65% to 0.75% is in the top ten. V lost 2 bases, J lost 1 base, and 11 bases lay in between. Germline CDR1 MNHEY, CDR2 SMNVEV (reference sequence). The CDR3 length is 15 residues. Study observations and caveats: A couple of rectal CDR3 clonotypes occurred in all ulcerative colitis patients. A couple of patients had blood samples with substantially reduced template counts.

Sequencing input: gut tissue. The V call is TRBV27, the J call TRBJ1-2; D gene uncertain. The sequence came from a boy aged 5-17 years with moderate ulcerative colitis. DNA of the CDR3: TGTGCCAGCAGTTTAGCGATAAACTATAACTATGGCTACACCTTC. Translating it yields CASSLAINYNYGYTF.